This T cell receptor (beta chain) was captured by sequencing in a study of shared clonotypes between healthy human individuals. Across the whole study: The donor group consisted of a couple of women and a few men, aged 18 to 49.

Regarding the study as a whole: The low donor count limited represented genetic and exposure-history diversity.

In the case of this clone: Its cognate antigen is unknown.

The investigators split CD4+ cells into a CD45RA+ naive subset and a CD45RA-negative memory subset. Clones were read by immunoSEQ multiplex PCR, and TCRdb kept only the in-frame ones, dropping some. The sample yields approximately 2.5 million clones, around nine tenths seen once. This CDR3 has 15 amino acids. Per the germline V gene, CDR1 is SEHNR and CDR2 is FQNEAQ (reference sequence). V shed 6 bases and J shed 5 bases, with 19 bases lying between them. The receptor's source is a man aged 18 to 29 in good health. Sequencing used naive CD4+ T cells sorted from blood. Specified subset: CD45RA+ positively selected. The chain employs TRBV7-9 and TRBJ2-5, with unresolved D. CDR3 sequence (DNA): TGTGCCAGCAGACGGGCCCTCGGTCGGTTGGAGACCCAGTACTTC. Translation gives CASRRALGRLETQYF.